The 26 T cell receptor beta chains below come from one sample, sequenced in a study of read filtering for tumor transcriptome and immune sequencing. From roughly 0.4 ug of RNA, a library with molecular barcoded alpha/delta and beta/gamma adaptors was made. TCRdb re-called the reads with MiXCR, one entry per CDR3 protein. This repertoire shows more than 20,000 distinct CDR3 sequences, 20% to 25% found once; its top ten account for roughly a sixth. Material for sequencing was a population of CD138-negative cells sorted from bone marrow. The receptors come from a donor at least 40 years old with multiple myeloma.

This clonotype was counted many times. V is TRBV5-1 and J is TRBJ2-7; possibly TRBD1 for D (10 bases). Trimming cost V 6 bases and J 2 bases, with 18 bases left between them. Per germline, CDR1 SGHRS and CDR2 YFSETQ. The CDR3 spans 15 residues. In nucleotides, the CDR3 is TGCGCCAGCATGGCGGGGGGGACAGGGGCCTACGAGCAGTACTTC. Amino acids: CASMAGGTGAYEQYF.

Concerning this clonotype: A much larger clone is a single base away; this may be a read error. The chain couples TRBV19 to TRBJ1-1; D is undetermined. The CDR3 covers 11 residues. The germline V gene has CDR1 LNHDA and CDR2 SQIVND (reference sequence). The CDR3 loop is CASMIWTEALF. The CDR3 nucleotides are TGTGCCAGTATGATTTGGACTGAAGCTCTCTTT.

The V call is TRBV12-3 or TRBV12-4, the J call TRBJ1-5; weak D call: TRBD1 (5 bases). The CDR3 spans 14 residues. Trimming pared 7 bases from V and 3 bases from J, leaving 13 bases between. The CDR3 is CASKQGTVNQPQHF. The CDR3 DNA is TGTGCCAGCAAACAAGGGACGGTCAATCAGCCCCAGCATTTT.

This clonotype was recorded many times. This chain links TRBV29-1 with TRBJ2-3; 10 bases align to TRBD2. Germline V gene lookup returns CDR1 SQVTM and CDR2 ANQGSEA. The V and J ends lost 0 bases and 3 bases, in that order; junction bases with no gene match: 9. The CDR3 is made up of 17 amino acids. The CDR3 here is CSVEDPRTSGQTDTQYF. Here the CDR3 DNA reads TGCAGCGTTGAAGATCCCCGGACTAGCGGACAGACAGATACGCAGTATTTT.

As concerns this clonotype: The junction departs from the called germline gene at one end, perhaps through a read error. The chain recombines TRBV28 with TRBJ2-7; D gene ambiguous. The germline V gene encodes CDR1 MDHEN and CDR2 SYDVKM. There are 13 residues in the CDR3. CDR3 nucleotide sequence: TGTGCTAGCAGGATTGACTCCTCCTACGAGCGGTACTTC. Translating it yields CASRIDSSYERYF.

The sample holds a few counts of this clonotype. This chain links TRBV28 with TRBJ2-3; 7 nucleotides line up with TRBD2. The V segment lost 3 bases and the J segment 1 base; nucleotides outside the gene matches: 4. The germline V gene has CDR1 MDHEN and CDR2 SYDVKM. The length of the CDR3 is 15 residues. The CDR3 reads CASSFKGLRTDTQYF. CDR3 in DNA: TGTGCCAGCAGTTTTAAGGGACTACGCACAGATACGCAGTATTTT.

This clonotype was detected ten times or more. The rearrangement joins TRBV4-1 to TRBJ2-1; TRBD2 matches 10 bases. Losses at the gene ends were 1 base for V and 9 bases for J; bases not matched to a gene: 9. The CDR3 runs to 16 residues. The germline V gene has CDR1 MGHRA and CDR2 YSYEKL. The CDR3 bases are TGCGCCAGCAGCCAAGGGGGGCTAGCGGGAGATTTTGAGCAGTTCTTC. Translating gives CASSQGGLAGDFEQFF.

This chain links TRBV7-3 with TRBJ2-2; D call uncertain. Germline lookup yields CDR1 SGHTA and CDR2 FQGTGA. V lost 5 bases to trimming and J lost 0 bases, with 13 bases between them. This CDR3 region has 16 residues. The CDR3 DNA reads as TGTGCCAGCAGCGCGGTCTACCGGGCGAACACCGGGGAGCTGTTTTTT. This codes for CASSAVYRANTGELFF.

This clonotype was counted many times. The chain combines TRBV19 with TRBJ2-5; 10 bases align to TRBD2. The junction had 7 bases not matched to a gene; V was cut back by 2 bases and J by 4 bases. This CDR3 is 16 amino acids long. Per the germline V gene, CDR1 is LNHDA and CDR2 is SQIVND (reference sequence). CDR3 region: CASSITVAGGPETQYF. The CDR3, as DNA: TGTGCCAGTAGTATAACGGTAGCGGGAGGCCCAGAGACCCAGTACTTC.

This clonotype was recorded many times. J is TRBJ2-7 and V is TRBV11-2; 8 bases are shared with TRBD1. The junction had 10 bases not matched to a gene; V was cut back by 4 bases and J by 2 bases. The CDR3 has 16 residues. Germline loops: CDR1 SGHAT, CDR2 FQNNGV. DNA of the CDR3: TGTGCCAGCAGCTCCGCGCGGACAGGGAGTCCCTACGAGCAGTACTTC. Translated: CASSSARTGSPYEQYF.

This clonotype has a count of ten or more. This sequence joins TRBV6-6 and TRBJ2-7; tentative D call: TRBD2 (6 bases). V was clipped by 6 bases and J by 5 bases, with 14 bases between them. The CDR3 contains 13 residues. Germline V gene lookup returns CDR1 MNHNY and CDR2 SVGAGI (reference sequence). The CDR3 DNA reads TGTGCCAGCAGCCCACTCCTAGCGAACGAGCAGTACTTC. Amino acid sequence: CASSPLLANEQYF.

V usage is TRBV6-1 and J usage is TRBJ1-4; 9 bases agree with TRBD1. The CDR3 has 18 residues. Per germline, CDR1 MNHNS and CDR2 SASEGT. V was pared by 4 bases and J by 0 bases, with 9 bases of the junction left unmatched. The CDR3 DNA reads TGTGCCAGCAGTGGAGCATTACAGGGGGCGGCAACTAATGAAAAACTGTTTTTT. Translated: CASSGALQGAATNEKLFF.

There are a few counts of this clonotype. A read error is likely here: a far larger clone is one base away. J is TRBJ2-2 and V is TRBV12-3 or TRBV12-4; a weak D match, TRBD1 (6 bases). The CDR3 totals 15 residues. In DNA, the CDR3 is TGTGCCAGCAGTTCCGGGACAACGAACAGCGGGGAGCTGTTTTTT. It encodes CASSSGTTNSGELFF.

In its sample, this clonotype was seen many times. The chain couples TRBV29-1 to TRBJ1-1, with D possibly TRBD1 on 5 matching bases. The CDR3 is 12 residues long. Germline assignment: CDR1 SQVTM and CDR2 ANQGSEA. Between the trimmed V and J ends, which lost 6 bases and 1 base, there was a span of 9 bases. Here the CDR3 DNA reads TGCAGCGTGGGACTGAGGAACACTGAAGCTTTCTTT. It specifies CSVGLRNTEAFF.

This clonotype occurred many times. The rearrangement uses TRBV14 and TRBJ2-3, with 12 bases lining up with TRBD2. This CDR3 has 20 amino acids. The junction had 18 bases not matched to a gene; V was cut back by 4 bases and J by 4 bases. Germline-derived CDR1 and CDR2 are SGHDN and FVKESK. CDR3 sequence (DNA): TGTGCCAGCAGCCTAAGAAGGGGAGTCCGACTAGCGGGAGAAGCAGATACGCAGTATTTT. This encodes CASSLRRGVRLAGEADTQYF. Full variable domain (rest looked up from reference TRBV14 and TRBJ2-3): EAGVTQFPSHSVIEKGQTVTLRCDPISGHDNLYWYRRVMGKEIKFLLHFVKESKQDESGMPNNRFLAERTGGTYSTLKVQPAELEDSGVYFCASSLRRGVRLAGEADTQYFGPGTRLTVL.

This clonotype was detected ten times or more. V usage is TRBV7-9 and J usage is TRBJ1-1, with TRBD1 matching 8 bases. CDR3 size: 15 residues. Germline V lookup: CDR1 SEHNR, CDR2 FQNEAQ (reference sequence). V shed 2 bases, J shed 5 bases, and the junction held 7 bases outside the gene matches. In DNA form, the CDR3 reads TGTGCCAGCAGCTTAACGACAGGGGAGGGAACTGAAGCTTTCTTT. The encoded protein is CASSLTTGEGTEAFF.

In its sample, this clonotype was seen a few times. The chain recombines TRBV28 with TRBJ1-5, with TRBD1 as a possible D gene (6 bases). Germline V gene lookup returns CDR1 MDHEN and CDR2 SYDVKM. Trimming took off 6 bases at V and 9 bases at J, with 15 bases between the two ends. This CDR3 spans 13 amino acids. CDR3 coding DNA: TGTGCCAGCAGGTATAGCCAGGGGTCGCCCCAGCATTTT. Translated, it gives CASRYSQGSPQHF.

This clonotype was detected ten times or more. V gene TRBV5-5 combines with J gene TRBJ2-7; D is unclear. The CDR3 runs 11 residues. Germline V gene data show CDR1 as SGHKS and CDR2 as YYEKEE (reference sequence). V was pared by 1 base and J by 5 bases, with 4 bases between. This CDR3 is CASSLFNEQYF. The CDR3 DNA follows: TGTGCCAGCAGCTTGTTTAACGAGCAGTACTTC.

In its sample, this clonotype ranks as medium-sized. This CDR3 is CASSQMLVGNEQFF. In nucleotides, the CDR3 is TGTGCCAGCAGTCAAATGCTAGTCGGGAATGAGCAGTTCTTC. The genes are TRBV3-1 and TRBJ2-1; D is unclear. Between the trimmed V and J ends, which lost 6 bases and 7 bases, there was a span of 16 bases. This CDR3 region has 14 residues. Looked up from germline, CDR1 is LGHDT and CDR2 is YNNKEL (reference sequence).

Notes on this clonotype: This likely reflects a read error, since a far larger clone is one base away. V and J are TRBV6-5 and TRBJ2-7; D is perhaps TRBD1 (6 bases). V was cut by 4 bases and J by 2 bases, with 12 bases left in between. Looked up from germline, CDR1 is MNHEY and CDR2 is SVGAGI. The CDR3 length is 14 residues. DNA of the CDR3: TGTGCCAGCAGTTTGGACAGTGAACCCTACGAGCAGTACTTC. Amino acids: CASSLDSEPYEQYF.

The sample holds many counts of this clonotype. The conserved final phenylalanine or tryptophan is absent from the CDR3, which likely points to a read error. The rearrangement links TRBV9 to TRBJ2-1, with D unresolved. CDR3 size: 15 residues. CDR1 is SGDLS, CDR2 YYNGEE, per germline. V was cut by 0 bases and J by 8 bases, with 15 bases left in between. CDR3 coding DNA: TGTGCCAGCAGCGTAGACCCCCTCCCCAGCGATGAGCAGTTCCTC. Protein product: CASSVDPLPSDEQFL.

This clonotype was seen only a few times. This could be a read error, since a much larger clone is one nucleotide away. The chain carries TRBV28 and TRBJ2-4, with D possibly matching TRBD1 (6 bases). The germline gives CDR1 MDHEN, CDR2 SYDVKM. V was clipped by 5 bases and J by 3 bases, with 20 bases between them. The CDR3 is 17 amino acids. Here the CDR3 reads CASSPDDQGCGKNIQYF. CDR3 DNA: TGTGCCAGCAGTCCCGACGACCAGGGGTGCGGCAAAAACATTCAGTACTTC.

A note on this clonotype: This sequence is one base from a far larger clone and is likely a read error. This CDR3 is CASSPTSGPHNEQSF. The CDR3 bases are TGTGCCAGCAGTCCTACTAGCGGGCCTCACAATGAGCAGTCCTTC. This sequence joins TRBV12-5 and TRBJ2-1; 9 bases line up with TRBD2. Germline V gene data show CDR1 as LGHNT and CDR2 as FRNRAP. The CDR3 has 15 residues.

Comment on this clonotype: A read error is possible here, since a much larger clone lies one base away. V and J are TRBV4-2 and TRBJ2-2; 7 nucleotides match TRBD2. This CDR3 spans 15 amino acids. Germline-derived CDR1 and CDR2 are LGHNA and YNFKEQ. The CDR3 reads CASSQDGTNTGELSF. The DNA for the CDR3 is TGTGCCAGCAGCCAAGATGGGACTAACACCGGGGAGCTGTCTTTT.

The CDR3 coding sequence is TGTGCCTGGAGTAAACAATCAGAGTCCTACGAGCAGTACTTC. Residues: CAWSKQSESYEQYF. The genes are TRBV30 and TRBJ2-7, with unresolved D. Trimming took off 2 bases at V and 1 base at J, with 12 bases between the two ends. The CDR3 loop spans 14 amino acids. From germline, CDR1 is GTSNPN and CDR2 SVGIG (reference sequence).

This clonotype was detected ten times or more. V and J are TRBV7-3 and TRBJ2-1; D gene ambiguous. From germline, CDR1 is SGHTA and CDR2 FQGTGA. The CDR3 extends over 13 amino acids. The ends were cut back, 1 base at V and 5 bases at J, with 6 bases in the middle. In nucleotides, the CDR3 is TGTGCCAGCAGCTTAATGGGCCACAATGAGCAGTTCTTC. Protein sequence: CASSLMGHNEQFF.